This T cell receptor (beta chain) was captured by sequencing in a study of OX40 agonist ivuxolimab in advanced cancers. About the study: An agonistic anti-OX40 (CD134) antibody, ivuxolimab, was used to treat the patients.

The CDR3 spans 14 residues. V lost 5 bases, J lost 5 bases, and 5 bases stayed unmatched. CDR1 is KGHSH, CDR2 LQKENI, per germline. The assay was immunoSEQ multiplex PCR, and TCRdb's table has in-frame clones only and misses some. The table shows about 22,000 clones, with about four fifths occurring only once. Sequenced here: CD4+ or CD8+ T cells sorted from blood, sampled in a trial of the OX40 agonist ivuxolimab. This clonotype was sampled from an adult with an advanced solid tumor such as melanoma, head and neck, liver or kidney cancer. V and J are TRBV18 and TRBJ2-3; 9 nucleotides match TRBD1. CDR3 nucleotide sequence: TGTGCCAGCTCATCGGGACAGGGAGTAGATACGCAGTATTTT. Amino acid sequence: CASSSGQGVDTQYF.